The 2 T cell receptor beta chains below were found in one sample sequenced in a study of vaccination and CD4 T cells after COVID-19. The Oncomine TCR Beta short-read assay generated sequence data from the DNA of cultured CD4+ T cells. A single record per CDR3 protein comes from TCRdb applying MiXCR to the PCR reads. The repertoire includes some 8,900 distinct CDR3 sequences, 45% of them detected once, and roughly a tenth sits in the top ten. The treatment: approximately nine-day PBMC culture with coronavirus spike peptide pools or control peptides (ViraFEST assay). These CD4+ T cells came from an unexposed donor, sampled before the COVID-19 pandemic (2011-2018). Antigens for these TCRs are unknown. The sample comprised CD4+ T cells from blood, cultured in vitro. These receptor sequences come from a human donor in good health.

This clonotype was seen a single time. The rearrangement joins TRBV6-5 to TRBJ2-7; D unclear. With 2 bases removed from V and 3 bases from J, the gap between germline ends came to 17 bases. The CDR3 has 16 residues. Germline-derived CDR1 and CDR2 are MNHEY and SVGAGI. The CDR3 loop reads CASSYNRPSQYYEQYF. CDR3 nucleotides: TGTGCCAGCAGTTACAATCGACCCAGCCAATACTACGAGCAGTACTTC.

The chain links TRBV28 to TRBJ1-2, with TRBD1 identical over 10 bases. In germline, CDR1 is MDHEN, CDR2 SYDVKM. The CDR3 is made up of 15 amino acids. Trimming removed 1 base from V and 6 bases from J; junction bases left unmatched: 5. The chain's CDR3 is CASSLFGQGVDGYTF. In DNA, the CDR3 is TGTGCCAGCAGTTTATTTGGACAGGGGGTCGATGGCTACACCTTC.